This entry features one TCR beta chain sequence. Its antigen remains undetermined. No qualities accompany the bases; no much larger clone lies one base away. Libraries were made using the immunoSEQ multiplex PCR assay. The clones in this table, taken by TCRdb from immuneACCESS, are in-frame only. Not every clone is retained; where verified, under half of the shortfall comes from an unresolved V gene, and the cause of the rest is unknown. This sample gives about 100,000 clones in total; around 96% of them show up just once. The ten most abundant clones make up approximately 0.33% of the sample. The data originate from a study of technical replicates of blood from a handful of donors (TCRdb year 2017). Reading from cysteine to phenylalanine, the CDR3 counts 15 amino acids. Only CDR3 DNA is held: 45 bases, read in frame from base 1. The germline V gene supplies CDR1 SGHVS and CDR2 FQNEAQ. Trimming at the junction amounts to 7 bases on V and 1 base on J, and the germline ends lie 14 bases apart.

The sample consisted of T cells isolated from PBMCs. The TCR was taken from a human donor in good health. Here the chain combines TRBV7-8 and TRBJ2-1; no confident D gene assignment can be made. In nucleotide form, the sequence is TGTGCCAGCACCGGAGACGTCGCTTCCTACAATGAGCAGTTCTTC. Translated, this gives CASTGDVASYNEQFF.